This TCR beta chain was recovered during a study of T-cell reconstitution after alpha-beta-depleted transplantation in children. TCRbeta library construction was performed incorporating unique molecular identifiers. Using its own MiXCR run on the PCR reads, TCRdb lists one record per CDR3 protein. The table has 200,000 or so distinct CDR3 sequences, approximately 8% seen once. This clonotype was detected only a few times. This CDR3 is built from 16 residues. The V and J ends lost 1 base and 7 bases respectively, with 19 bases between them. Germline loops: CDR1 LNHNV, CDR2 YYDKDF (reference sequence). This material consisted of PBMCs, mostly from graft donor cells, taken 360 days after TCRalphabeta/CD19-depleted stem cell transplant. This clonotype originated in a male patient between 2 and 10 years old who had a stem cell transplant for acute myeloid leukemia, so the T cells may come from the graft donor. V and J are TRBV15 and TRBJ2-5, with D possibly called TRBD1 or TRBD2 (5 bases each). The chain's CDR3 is CATSRGRQGDRGTQYF. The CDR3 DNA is TGTGCCACCAGCAGAGGACGTCAAGGGGACCGTGGGACCCAGTACTTC.